A selection of T cell receptor beta chains follows, all from one sample in a study of neurological immune-mediated disorders. TCRdb re-analysed the 5' RACE reads in MiXCR, keeping a single row per CDR3 protein. The sample shows roughly 25,000 distinct CDR3 sequences, over 5% of them seen only once. The sample consisted of PBMCs. These receptors were collected from a woman aged 40 to 50 in good health. Both conserved end residues are part of each CDR3. Fields, in order: V gene, J gene, D gene, clone size, CDR3 protein, CDR3 DNA. A D gene is named only where the DNA matches it firmly. Some rows mark clone size as missing; the rest say once, few, many or name a class of expanded clone.

TRBV7-2,TRBJ2-7,NA,medium-sized,CASSFYRVGREQYF,TGTGCCAGCAGCTTTTACAGGGTAGGACGCGAGCAGTACTTC
TRBV9,TRBJ2-2,TRBD2,many,CASSVLAGGVTGELFF,TGTGCCAGCAGCGTACTAGCGGGAGGCGTCACCGGGGAGCTGTTTTTT
TRBV28,TRBJ2-6,NA,medium-sized,CASSLGGISGANVLTF,TGTGCCAGCAGTTTAGGGGGGATCTCTGGGGCCAACGTCCTGACTTTC
TRBV20-1,TRBJ2-1,NA,many,CSARDNGKPYNEQFF,TGCAGTGCTAGAGACAATGGCAAACCCTACAATGAGCAGTTCTTC
TRBV20-1,TRBJ2-3,NA,many,CSASSGLSDTQYF,TGCAGTGCTAGTTCGGGACTCTCAGATACGCAGTATTTT
TRBV5-1,TRBJ2-3,TRBD1,many,CASSPTTGADTQYF,TGCGCCAGCAGCCCAACTACAGGGGCAGATACGCAGTATTTT
TRBV15,TRBJ2-7,NA,many,CATSRGTGPYEQYF,TGTGCCACCAGCAGAGGTACGGGTCCCTACGAGCAGTACTTC
TRBV10-2,TRBJ2-2,NA,medium-sized,CASSLLSGPGELFF,TGCGCCAGCAGCCTACTTTCCGGTCCCGGGGAGCTGTTTTTT
TRBV4-3,TRBJ2-3,TRBD2,many,CASSQGGSSSGSTDTQYF,TGCGCCAGCAGCCAAGGGGGTTCGTCTAGCGGGTCCACAGATACGCAGTATTTT
TRBV5-1,TRBJ1-1,NA,NA,CASSLTGTGTEAFF,TGCGCCAGCAGCTTGACGGGGACCGGCACTGAAGCTTTCTTT
TRBV24-1,TRBJ1-5,TRBD1,many,CATSGGQGNNQPQHF,TGTGCCACCAGTGGGGGACAGGGCAATAATCAGCCCCAGCATTTT
TRBV12-3/TRBV12-4,TRBJ2-5,TRBD1,many,CASSLGTGETQYF,TGTGCCAGCAGTTTAGGGACAGGGGAGACCCAGTACTTC
TRBV28,TRBJ2-2,NA,NA,CASILGGGETGELFF,TGTGCCAGCATTCTAGGAGGTGGGGAGACCGGGGAGCTGTTTTTT
TRBV6-5,TRBJ2-7,NA,many,CASRRAGRSYEQYF,TGTGCCAGCAGGCGAGCAGGGCGCTCCTACGAGCAGTACTTC
TRBV18,TRBJ1-1,TRBD1,many,CASSPGTGYGAFF,TGTGCCAGCTCACCAGGGACAGGGTACGGCGCTTTCTTT
TRBV29-1,TRBJ2-7,NA,many,CSVKYGEQYF,TGCAGCGTCAAATACGGCGAGCAGTACTTC
TRBV5-5,TRBJ2-1,NA,many,CASSQIQSTSSYNEQFF,TGTGCCAGCAGCCAAATTCAGTCAACAAGCTCCTACAATGAGCAGTTCTTC
TRBV10-3,TRBJ2-5,TRBD2,many,CAISGGDKETQYF,TGTGCCATCAGCGGGGGGGACAAAGAGACCCAGTACTTC
TRBV12-3/TRBV12-4,TRBJ2-7,TRBD2,many,CASRGLAGVGEQYF,TGTGCCAGCAGGGGACTAGCGGGCGTCGGCGAGCAGTACTTC
TRBV20-1,TRBJ2-1,NA,many,CSAGKVAGNEQFF,TGCAGTGCCGGAAAGGTGGCCGGCAATGAGCAGTTCTTC
TRBV5-1,TRBJ2-3,NA,many,CASSTSYRENTQYF,TGCGCCAGCAGCACATCGTACAGGGAAAATACGCAGTATTTT
TRBV6-5,TRBJ1-6,NA,many,CASSPSASSYNSPLHF,TGTGCCAGCAGTCCATCCGCGAGCTCCTATAATTCACCCCTCCACTTT
TRBV20-1,TRBJ2-7,TRBD2,many,CSTSGGSDYEQYF,TGCAGTACATCGGGGGGGTCAGACTACGAGCAGTACTTC
TRBV6-1,TRBJ2-5,TRBD2,many,CASSSTSGRIRQETQYF,TGTGCCAGCAGTTCGACTAGCGGGAGGATCCGCCAAGAGACCCAGTACTTC
TRBV5-4,TRBJ2-1,NA,many,CASSPRLEAYNEQFF,TGTGCCAGCAGCCCCCGACTAGAAGCCTACAATGAGCAGTTCTTC
TRBV29-1,TRBJ1-3,NA,many,CSGSRDGGNTIYF,TGCAGCGGCTCCCGGGACGGAGGAAACACCATATATTTT
TRBV20-1,TRBJ2-1,TRBD2,many,CSARGGTSLHYNEQFF,TGCAGTGCTAGAGGCGGGACTAGCCTGCACTACAATGAGCAGTTCTTC